One sample yielded the 26 T cell receptor beta chains listed below, sequenced in a study of blood T cell repertoires in COVID-19. Assay used: immunoSEQ multiplex PCR; TCRdb lists only in-frame clones, some missing. The table shows 250,000 to 350,000 clones, with around 87% occurring only once. The sequenced sample consisted of peripheral blood. The receptors here all came from a man aged 18-30 years with active or convalescent COVID-19.

This chain joins TRBV7-9 and TRBJ1-1, with TRBD1 matching over 7 bases. Germline V lookup: CDR1 SEHNR, CDR2 FQNEAQ (reference sequence). The CDR3 totals 14 residues. V shed 2 bases, J shed 5 bases, and the junction held 5 bases outside the gene matches. As DNA, the CDR3 is TGTGCCAGCAGCTTAACAGGGGCAGTGACTGAAGCTTTCTTT. It yields the protein CASSLTGAVTEAFF. Full variable domain (rest looked up from reference TRBV7-9 and TRBJ1-1): DTGVSQNPRHKITKRGQNVTFRCDPISEHNRLYWYRQTLGQGPEFLTYFQNEAQLEKSRLLSDRFSAERPKGSFSTLEIQRTEQGDSAMYLCASSLTGAVTEAFFGQGTRLTVV.

The chain carries TRBV5-8 and TRBJ1-1; D is unclear. The germline CDR1 and CDR2 sequences are SGHTS and YDEGEE. The CDR3 is made up of 13 amino acids. The germline V and J ends were trimmed by 4 bases and 3 bases, with 10 bases remaining between them. In DNA, the CDR3 is TGTGCCAGCAGCACATACCGGGACACTGAAGCTTTCTTT. Encoded protein: CASSTYRDTEAFF.

The gene calls are TRBV27 and TRBJ2-3; 7 positions agree with TRBD2. This CDR3 has 12 residues. Per the germline V gene, CDR1 is MNHEY and CDR2 is SMNVEV (reference sequence). With V trimmed by 8 bases and J by 5 bases, 4 bases remained unmatched. Here the CDR3 DNA reads TGTGCCAGCGGGAGGGTTGGAGATACGCAGTATTTT. This codes for CASGRVGDTQYF.

The rearrangement links TRBV5-1 to TRBJ2-7, with 7 positions matching TRBD1. Per germline, CDR1 SGHRS and CDR2 YFSETQ. This CDR3 comprises 14 residues. The J segment lost 7 bases and the V segment lost 0 bases, leaving 7 bases of the junction unmatched. The CDR3 bases are TGCGCCAGCAGCTTGGGACAGGGCGGCCAGGAGCAGTACTTC. This sequence encodes CASSLGQGGQEQYF.

The V and J genes are TRBV4-1 and TRBJ1-1; D unclear. The V end was cut by 0 bases, the J end by 3 bases, with 11 bases between. This CDR3 comprises 15 residues. Germline values: CDR1 MGHRA, CDR2 YSYEKL. CDR3 coding DNA: TGCGCCAGCAGCCAAGATTCGGGAGCCTACACTGAAGCTTTCTTT. This translates into CASSQDSGAYTEAFF.

The chain combines TRBV2 with TRBJ1-1; D not resolved. Germline CDR1 reads SNHLY; CDR2 reads FYNNEI. The V and J ends lost 2 bases and 1 base respectively, with 14 bases between them. This CDR3 is built from 16 residues. CDR3 nucleotides: TGTGCCAGCAGTGAATGGAGGGTGAGGAAGAACACTGAAGCTTTCTTT. Its translation: CASSEWRVRKNTEAFF.

The DNA of the CDR3 is TGTGCCACAGGGACACCCGGAGATACGCAGTATTTT. Residues: CATGTPGDTQYF. V usage is TRBV5-4 and J usage is TRBJ2-3; perhaps TRBD1 as D (6 bases). Germline V gives CDR1 SGHNT, CDR2 YYREEE (reference sequence). The CDR3 extends over 12 amino acids. The V end lost 9 bases, the J end lost 5 bases, and 13 bases lay between the germline ends.

This clone was observed a single time. At the DNA level, this CDR3 is encoded by other sequences in the same sample as well. This chain links TRBV7-9 with TRBJ1-1, with D uncertain. V lost 2 bases and J lost 0, with 7 bases in between. CDR1 is SEHNR and CDR2 is FQNEAQ in the germline V gene (reference sequence). The CDR3 runs to 14 residues. The CDR3 DNA follows: TGTGCCAGCAGCTTACGGGGTATGAACACTGAAGCTTTCTTT. The encoded protein is CASSLRGMNTEAFF.

The rearrangement joins TRBV20-1 to TRBJ2-7, with a weak D call TRBD2 (6 bases). CDR1 and CDR2 from the germline V gene are DFQATT and SNEGSKA (reference sequence). This CDR3 spans 14 amino acids. Deletions cut 3 bases from V and 7 bases from J, with 19 bases between. CDR3 region: CSASSGAWVGEQYF. CDR3 DNA: TGCAGTGCTAGTAGCGGAGCTTGGGTAGGGGAGCAGTACTTC.

The genes are TRBV5-4 and TRBJ2-5, with 8 bases aligning to TRBD2. The CDR3 contains 14 residues. V gave up 2 bases and J gave up 3 bases; unmatched junction bases: 3. The germline V gene has CDR1 SGHNT and CDR2 YYREEE (reference sequence). CDR3 coding DNA: TGTGCCAGCAGCTTTAGCGGGATAGAAGAGACCCAGTACTTC. Protein product: CASSFSGIEETQYF.

The chain carries TRBV11-2 and TRBJ2-5; maybe TRBD1 (6 bases). The V end was cut by 6 bases, the J end by 5 bases, with 13 bases between. In germline, CDR1 is SGHAT, CDR2 FQNNGV. The CDR3 is 13 residues long. In DNA form, the CDR3 reads TGTGCCAGCAGAGATGGGACAACTGAGACCCAGTACTTC. Its translation is CASRDGTTETQYF.

The CDR3 sequence is CASSFVLAGGPGTDTQYF. The CDR3 DNA follows: TGTGCCAGCAGCTTCGTCCTAGCGGGAGGGCCGGGCACAGATACGCAGTATTTT. V and J are TRBV5-5 and TRBJ2-3, with 12 positions matching TRBD2. V trimming: 2 bases; J trimming: 1 base; junction bases outside the gene matches: 8. Germline V gene data show CDR1 as SGHKS and CDR2 as YYEKEE (reference sequence). CDR3 length: 18 amino acids.

The gene calls are TRBV20-1 and TRBJ1-3; no clear D gene. Germline V gives CDR1 DFQATT, CDR2 SNEGSKA (reference sequence). This CDR3 has 11 residues. V lost 6 bases and J lost 8, with 11 bases in between. CDR3 amino acids: CSAKSRDTIYF. The CDR3 nucleotides read TGCAGTGCAAAGAGCCGGGACACCATATATTTT.

This clone appeared many times. V and J are TRBV9 and TRBJ1-3; the D is unclear. V lost 0 bases, J lost 1 base, and 14 bases lay in between. The CDR3 is made up of 17 amino acids. Germline V CDR1 and CDR2: SGDLS, YYNGEE. CDR3 bases: TGTGCCAGCAGCGTAGCTCCCAGCTCGACTTCTGGAAACACCATATATTTT. Its protein is CASSVAPSSTSGNTIYF.

This chain connects TRBV12-3 or TRBV12-4 to TRBJ2-7; D is unresolved. The CDR3 extends over 13 amino acids. Trimming removed 3 bases at V and 2 bases at J, with 8 bases between. CDR3 nucleotide sequence: TGTGCCAGCAGTTTGGCGGATACCTACGAGCAGTACTTC. Amino acids: CASSLADTYEQYF.

The chain employs TRBV11-1 and TRBJ2-1, with 9 bases lining up with TRBD2. The J segment lost 5 bases and the V segment lost 1 base, leaving 6 bases of the junction unmatched. The CDR3 length is 16 residues. Germline CDR1 and CDR2: SGHAT and FQDESV (reference sequence). CDR3 loop: CASSLVRAGGHNEQFF. Written as DNA, the CDR3 is TGTGCCAGCAGCTTAGTCAGAGCGGGAGGCCACAATGAGCAGTTCTTC.

The V gene is TRBV6-5, the J gene TRBJ1-3, with 7 bases fitting TRBD1. Germline assignment: CDR1 MNHEY and CDR2 SVGAGI. This CDR3 comprises 14 residues. V lost 6 bases to trimming and J lost 5 bases; unmatched junction nucleotides: 7. The CDR3 nucleotides read TGTGCCAGCAGGCAGAGACAGGGCAGAAACACCATATATTTT. It is translated as CASRQRQGRNTIYF.

DNA of the CDR3: TGTGCCAGCAGCTCCACAATTTCCGGGATCCAAAATGAGCAGTTCTTC. This gives the protein CASSSTISGIQNEQFF. The chain couples TRBV7-8 to TRBJ2-1, with D possibly matching TRBD2 (5 bases). The CDR3 consists of 16 residues. Looked up from germline, CDR1 is SGHVS and CDR2 is FQNEAQ. V was shortened by 4 bases and J by 7 bases, with 20 bases between the two germline ends.

This sequence joins TRBV7-9 and TRBJ2-1, with 8 bases identical to TRBD2. The CDR3 loop spans 16 amino acids. Germline values: CDR1 SEHNR, CDR2 FQNEAQ (reference sequence). V lost 4 bases, J lost 7 bases, and 12 bases stayed unmatched. The CDR3 sequence: CASSSYGTRRPNEQFF. Here the CDR3 DNA reads TGTGCCAGCAGCTCGTACGGGACTAGGCGACCTAATGAGCAGTTCTTC.

The V and J genes are TRBV7-2 and TRBJ2-1; a weak D match, TRBD1 (5 bases). Trimming stripped 1 base from V and 2 bases from J, with 12 bases between. The germline V gene has CDR1 SGHTA and CDR2 FQGNSA. The CDR3 sequence is 16 residues long. The CDR3 reads CASSLDWQGPYNEQFF. CDR3 nucleotide sequence: TGTGCCAGCAGCTTAGATTGGCAGGGTCCCTACAATGAGCAGTTCTTC.

The sample holds one count of this clone. The rearrangement uses TRBV28 and TRBJ1-6; tentatively, D is TRBD1 (5 bases). Germline CDR1 and CDR2: MDHEN and SYDVKM. The CDR3 has 14 residues. V shed 7 bases and J shed 11 bases, with 18 bases lying between them. DNA for the CDR3: TGTGCCAGCACCAAGCGGGGCGGAGTGACACCCCTCCACTTT. It yields the protein CASTKRGGVTPLHF.

The chain combines TRBV5-6 with TRBJ2-1; D gene unclear. The CDR3 is 12 amino acids. Between the trimmed V and J ends, which lost 7 bases and 3 bases, there was a span of 8 bases. Germline values: CDR1 SGHDT, CDR2 YYEEEE. The CDR3 spells CASGTHYNEQFF. CDR3 nucleotide sequence: TGTGCCAGCGGCACCCACTACAATGAGCAGTTCTTC. The complete variable domain, with remaining parts taken from reference TRBV5-6 and TRBJ2-1, reads DAGVTQSPTHLIKTRGQQVTLRCSPKSGHDTVSWYQQALGQGPQFIFQYYEEEERQRGNFPDRFSGHQFPNYSSELNVNALLLGDSALYLCASGTHYNEQFFGPGTRLTVL.

J is TRBJ1-2 and V is TRBV9; D uncertain. With 0 bases removed from V and 4 bases from J, the gap between germline ends came to 10 bases. The CDR3 is made up of 14 amino acids. Germline V gene lookup returns CDR1 SGDLS and CDR2 YYNGEE. CDR3: CASSVDLRSYGYTF. CDR3 DNA: TGTGCCAGCAGCGTAGATCTGAGGTCCTATGGCTACACCTTC.

This chain uses TRBV16 with TRBJ1-1, with TRBD1 identical over 11 bases. CDR3 length: 14 residues. The V gene end was trimmed by 4 bases and the J gene end by 4 bases; junction bases not matched to a gene: 2. Germline CDR1 reads KGHSY; CDR2 reads FQNENV. CDR3 residues: CASSPGTGGTEAFF. CDR3 DNA: TGTGCCAGCAGCCCCGGGACAGGGGGCACTGAAGCTTTCTTT.

The rearrangement joins TRBV5-4 to TRBJ2-7; TRBD1 agrees at 9 bases. Trimming cost V 1 base and J 1 base; bases outside gene matches: 6. Germline CDR1 SGHNT, CDR2 YYREEE (reference sequence). The CDR3 consists of 16 residues. CDR3 region: CASSLRGQGNSYEQYF. DNA for the CDR3: TGTGCCAGCAGCTTGCGGGGACAGGGAAATTCCTACGAGCAGTACTTC.

The rearrangement links TRBV5-1 to TRBJ2-5; D gene uncertain. CDR1 SGHRS and CDR2 YFSETQ come from the germline V gene. Trimming took 0 bases from V and 5 from J, leaving 17 bases between them. The CDR3 consists of 16 residues. The CDR3 spells CASSLAGTRSWETQYF. The CDR3 DNA is TGCGCCAGCAGCTTGGCCGGAACGCGGTCATGGGAGACCCAGTACTTC.